The next 23 T cell receptor beta chains were all read from a single sample in a study of T cell repertoires in cytomegalovirus infection. These TCRs are of unknown antigen specificity. TCRdb reanalysed the reads using MiXCR and keeps one entry per CDR3 protein. This sample has roughly 990,000 distinct CDR3 sequences, with around 31% found just once. The starting material was cultured CD8+ T cells from PBMCs, obtained from culture after CMV antigen stimulation. The receptors come from a human donor in good health (CMV status not recorded). Some clones in this sample may be carry-over from other donors' samples.

This clonotype has more than one count but fewer than ten. The chain combines TRBV11-2 with TRBJ2-7; D gene ambiguous. Trimming took 7 bases from V and 3 from J, leaving 16 bases between them. CDR1 is SGHAT and CDR2 is FQNNGV in the germline V gene. The CDR3 is 14 residues long. The CDR3: CASTLRPNNYEQYV. The CDR3 DNA is TGTGCCAGCACCCTCAGACCGAACAACTACGAGCAGTACGTC.

Many counts were recorded for this clonotype. CDR3 coding DNA: TGTGCCAGCAGCTATAGCGGGGTTACGAACACCGGGGAGCTGTTTTTT. Translation: CASSYSGVTNTGELFF. This chain uses TRBV7-6 with TRBJ2-2; the match to TRBD2 covers 8 bases. V gave up 4 bases and J gave up 0 bases; unmatched junction bases: 4. This CDR3 is 16 amino acids long. Germline V lookup: CDR1 SGHVS, CDR2 FNYEAQ.

The chain is built from TRBV15 and TRBJ2-7; D is possibly TRBD1 (6 bases). The V gene lost 7 bases and the J gene lost 3 bases, with 13 bases spanning the gap. The CDR3 loop spans 13 amino acids. Germline values: CDR1 LNHNV, CDR2 YYDKDF (reference sequence). The CDR3 DNA reads TGTGCCACCAACTTCCCGGGACACTACGAGCAGTACTTC. It codes for CATNFPGHYEQYF.

The chain recombines TRBV6-5 with TRBJ2-3; 9 bases match TRBD2. The CDR3 runs to 19 residues. The germline CDR1 and CDR2 sequences are MNHEY and SVGAGI. After removal of 7 bases from V and 3 bases from J, the junction contained 20 bases not matched to a gene. CDR3 residues: CASKKVSAGGRGKTDTQYF. The CDR3 DNA sequence: TGTGCCAGCAAAAAGGTCTCGGCGGGGGGGCGAGGGAAAACAGATACGCAGTATTTT.

V usage is TRBV6-1 and J usage is TRBJ1-5; tentative D call: TRBD1 (6 bases). The CDR3 spans 14 residues. The V gene's germline CDR1 is MNHNS and CDR2 SASEGT. V lost 5 bases and J 7 bases, leaving 15 bases between the germline ends. CDR3 sequence (DNA): TGTGCCAGCAGTCTCGTGGGGGCGGCACAGCCCCAGCATTTT. Its translation is CASSLVGAAQPQHF.

This clonotype was seen a few times. The chain combines TRBV3-1 with TRBJ2-2, with a tentative D call TRBD1 (5 bases). The V gene's germline CDR1 is LGHDT and CDR2 YNNKEL (reference sequence). The V and J ends lost 1 base and 6 bases respectively, with 21 bases between them. This CDR3 has 18 amino acids. The CDR3 reads CASSQVGGWPRVPGELFF. The CDR3 DNA reads as TGTGCCAGCAGCCAAGTTGGTGGTTGGCCCAGGGTGCCCGGGGAGCTGTTTTTT.

This chain uses TRBV7-9 with TRBJ1-1, with a weak D call TRBD1 (5 bases). CDR1 is SEHNR and CDR2 is FQNEAQ in the germline V gene (reference sequence). This CDR3 has 14 amino acids. The V gene lost 6 bases and the J gene lost 6 bases, with 17 bases spanning the gap. This CDR3 is CASSSPRRGPEAFF. CDR3 nucleotides: TGTGCCAGCAGTTCCCCTCGCCGGGGCCCTGAAGCTTTCTTT.

The J gene is TRBJ1-1, the V gene TRBV28; tentative D call: TRBD1 (5 bases). The V and J ends lost 5 bases and 4 bases respectively, with 17 bases between them. The CDR3 extends over 15 amino acids. Germline values: CDR1 MDHEN, CDR2 SYDVKM. CDR3 loop: CASSTLNPGTTEAFF. The CDR3 DNA reads TGTGCCAGCAGTACCCTAAACCCGGGGACCACTGAAGCTTTCTTT. The full variable domain, its missing parts supplied by reference TRBV28 and TRBJ1-1, is DVKVTQSSRYLVKRTGEKVFLECVQDMDHENMFWYRQDPGLGLRLIYFSYDVKMKEKGDIPEGYSVSREKKERFSLILESASTNQTSMYLCASSTLNPGTTEAFFGQGTRLTVV.

This clonotype has just a few counts. The CDR3 loop is CASNKGPELFF. The CDR3 DNA reads TGTGCCAGCAATAAGGGACCCGAGCTGTTTTTT. V and J are TRBV5-4 and TRBJ2-2, with D perhaps matching TRBD1 or TRBD2 (5 bases each). Germline V gene data show CDR1 as SGHNT and CDR2 as YYREEE (reference sequence). The CDR3 is made up of 11 amino acids. Trimming stripped 6 bases from V and 11 bases from J, with 11 bases between.

The chain recombines TRBV6-2 or TRBV6-3 with TRBJ2-7; 8 positions agree with TRBD2. CDR3 length equals 15 residues. With 0 bases clipped from V and 3 bases from J, the junction kept 4 bases outside the gene matches. Germline CDR1 reads MNHEY; CDR2 reads SVGEGT. This CDR3 reads CASSYSGLAGYEQYV. The CDR3, as DNA: TGTGCCAGCAGTTACTCGGGTCTAGCGGGCTACGAGCAGTACGTC.

The chain recombines TRBV10-3 with TRBJ2-2; a possible D gene is TRBD1 (6 bases). The CDR3 spans 16 residues. Trimming left V 2 bases short and J 6 bases short, with 16 bases between. CDR1 is ENHRY and CDR2 is SYGVKD in the germline V gene. The CDR3 loop is CAISETGTITPGELFF. The CDR3 region has the DNA TGTGCCATCAGTGAGACCGGGACAATAACACCCGGGGAGCTGTTTTTT.

This rearrangement joins TRBV27 to TRBJ2-3, with 10 bases lining up with TRBD1. V was pared by 4 bases and J by 8 bases, with 6 bases of the junction left unmatched. CDR1 MNHEY and CDR2 SMNVEV come from the germline V gene (reference sequence). The CDR3 has 14 residues. The CDR3 sequence is CASSSTGGLGTQYF. The CDR3 coding sequence is TGTGCCAGCAGTTCGACAGGGGGCCTGGGTACGCAGTATTTT.

The sample holds a few counts of this clonotype. The chain employs TRBV5-1 and TRBJ2-5; no definite D call. Germline assignment: CDR1 SGHRS and CDR2 YFSETQ. The V end was cut by 3 bases, the J end by 13 bases, with 10 bases between. This CDR3 region has 10 residues. CDR3 DNA: TGCGCCAGCAGCTACGACAAGGTGTACTTC. It codes for CASSYDKVYF.

As regards this clonotype: The final CDR3 position lacks the conserved phenylalanine or tryptophan, pointing to a likely read error. This chain uses TRBV5-3 with TRBJ2-5, with a tentative D call TRBD2 (6 bases). TRBV5-3 is an ORF, and what it does is uncertain. This CDR3 spans 14 amino acids. For the CDR3, the DNA is TGTGCCAGCAGCTTGGGGGACTTGGAGGAGACCCAGTACTCC. The encoded protein is CASSLGDLEETQYS.

This clonotype was detected only once. The J gene is TRBJ1-3, the V gene TRBV27; no firm D call. The CDR3 is 14 residues long. The V gene's germline CDR1 is MNHEY and CDR2 SMNVEV (reference sequence). Trimming pared 6 bases from V and 3 bases from J, leaving 12 bases between. Here the CDR3 reads CASSHGRFGNTIYF. In DNA form, the CDR3 reads TGTGCCAGCAGCCACGGAAGGTTTGGAAACACCATATATTTT.

This clonotype was observed a handful of times. The rearrangement links TRBV7-9 to TRBJ1-4, with D perhaps matching TRBD1 (5 bases). CDR1 SEHNR and CDR2 FQNEAQ come from the germline V gene (reference sequence). V was cut by 3 bases and J by 8 bases, with 13 bases left in between. The length of the CDR3 is 14 residues. The DNA of the CDR3 is TGTGCCAGCAGCTTGGGGCCACCGGGGGAAAAACTGTTTTTT. As protein: CASSLGPPGEKLFF.

This clonotype appeared a few times. The chain carries TRBV5-4 and TRBJ2-5, with unresolved D. Trimming stripped 6 bases from V and 1 base from J, with 13 bases between. The germline V gene encodes CDR1 SGHNT and CDR2 YYREEE (reference sequence). The CDR3 sequence is 14 residues long. Here the CDR3 reads CASTSPGSQETQYF. The CDR3 DNA follows: TGTGCCAGCACCTCACCGGGCAGCCAAGAGACCCAGTACTTC.

The gene calls are TRBV28 and TRBJ2-5, with 12 bases aligning to TRBD2. Germline lookup yields CDR1 MDHEN and CDR2 SYDVKM. Trimming removed 1 base from V and 6 bases from J; junction bases left unmatched: 3. This CDR3 has 15 amino acids. This chain's CDR3 is CASSLSSGGAKTQYF. The CDR3 DNA is TGTGCCAGCAGTTTATCTAGCGGGGGGGCAAAGACCCAGTACTTC.

This clonotype appeared many times. This chain connects TRBV7-9 to TRBJ2-7; 9 bases line up with TRBD1. Germline V gene data show CDR1 as SEHNR and CDR2 as FQNEAQ (reference sequence). With 5 bases clipped from V and 12 bases from J, the junction kept 11 bases outside the gene matches. This CDR3 comprises 13 residues. The CDR3 here is CASSPPGQGALYV. DNA for the CDR3: TGTGCCAGCAGCCCGCCGGGACAGGGAGCTCTGTACGTC.

This clonotype was picked up one time. The V call is TRBV27, the J call TRBJ1-2; 9 nucleotides line up with TRBD1. Germline CDR1 reads MNHEY; CDR2 reads SMNVEV (reference sequence). This CDR3 spans 16 amino acids. V was clipped by 4 bases and J by 4 bases; unmatched bases: 10. The DNA of the CDR3 is TGTGCCAGCAGTTCAATAGGACAGGGGTGGCCCTATGGCTACACCTTC. Translation: CASSSIGQGWPYGYTF.

With respect to this clonotype: Likely a read error: the CDR3 ends without its conserved phenylalanine or tryptophan. The V call is TRBV6-1, the J call TRBJ2-2, with TRBD1 matching 9 bases. J was trimmed by 8 bases and V by 5 bases; bases with no gene match: 15. This CDR3 has 17 amino acids. The germline gives CDR1 MNHNS, CDR2 SASEGT. CDR3 protein: CASSYRTGEISTGELFS. The CDR3 nucleotides read TGTGCCAGCAGTTATCGGACAGGGGAAATTAGTACGGGGGAGCTGTTTTCT.

This clonotype was counted many times. The chain couples TRBV7-6 to TRBJ2-1; perhaps TRBD2 as D (5 bases). The CDR3 spans 16 residues. Germline loops: CDR1 SGHVS, CDR2 FNYEAQ. Trimming shortened V by 5 bases and J by 0 bases, and 14 bases separated the two germline ends. CDR3 nucleotides: TGTGCCAGCAGCCTCCTAACGGGGTACTCCTACAATGAGCAGTTCTTC. This gives the protein CASSLLTGYSYNEQFF.

This clonotype was counted only a few times. The chain uses TRBV7-9 and TRBJ2-4, with D perhaps given as TRBD1 or TRBD2 (5 bases each). The length of the CDR3 is 15 residues. The ends were cut back, 5 bases at V and 4 bases at J, with 15 bases in the middle. Per germline, CDR1 SEHNR and CDR2 FQNEAQ (reference sequence). Here the CDR3 DNA reads TGTGCCAGCAGCGGGCTCCGGGACGGAAAAAACATTCAGTACTTC. This gives the protein CASSGLRDGKNIQYF.